Sequencing of this T cell receptor (beta chain) was carried out in a study of OX40 agonist ivuxolimab in advanced cancers. Generated by immunoSEQ multiplex PCR, the TCRdb table keeps only in-frame clones and is missing some. The sample lists around 38,000 clones, roughly 90% occurring once. Germline CDR1 is WNHNN and CDR2 is SYGVQD (reference sequence). The CDR3 totals 13 residues. V was pared by 3 bases and J by 7 bases, with 12 bases between. The chain employs TRBV10-1 and TRBJ1-2, with unresolved D. Specimen: CD4+ or CD8+ T cells sorted from blood, collected in a trial of the OX40 agonist ivuxolimab. The source of this sequence is an adult with an advanced solid tumor such as melanoma, head and neck, liver or kidney cancer. The CDR3 sequence: CASSEGREGGYTF. The CDR3 DNA follows: TGCGCCAGCAGTGAAGGGAGAGAGGGTGGCTACACCTTC.